A single sample is the source of the 20 T cell receptor beta chains below, sequenced in a study of lymphopenia after photon versus proton radiotherapy. Assay used: immunoSEQ multiplex PCR; TCRdb lists only in-frame clones, some missing. The sample includes 18,000 or so clones, approximately 90% of them seen just once. Sequenced material: peripheral blood, taken from a patient treated with proton-based radiotherapy. Source of these receptors: a man aged 65 to 79 with pancreatic cancer.

The chain has TRBV11-3 and TRBJ2-4; TRBD2 is a possible D gene (5 bases). This CDR3 comprises 16 residues. Trimming pared 1 base from V and 0 bases from J, leaving 10 bases between. Germline-derived CDR1 and CDR2 are SGHNT and YENEEA. The CDR3 loop is CASSLASLGAKNIQYF. CDR3 DNA sequence: TGTGCCAGCAGCTTAGCCTCACTAGGAGCCAAAAACATTCAGTACTTC.

This clone was seen more than once but under ten times. The V and J genes are TRBV10-1 and TRBJ1-2, with no clear D. CDR1 and CDR2 from the germline V gene are WNHNN and SYGVQD (reference sequence). The CDR3 spans 15 residues. Trimming stripped 5 bases from V and 4 bases from J, with 17 bases between. CDR3 DNA sequence: TGCGCCAGCAGTCAATTGTCGCGAAAGACCTATGGCTACACCTTC. Protein: CASSQLSRKTYGYTF.

Only one count was recorded for this clone. V and J are TRBV19 and TRBJ1-1, with D possibly matching TRBD1 (6 bases). Germline loops: CDR1 LNHDA, CDR2 SQIVND (reference sequence). V dropped 9 bases and J dropped 2 bases, with 19 bases sitting between them. The CDR3 sequence is 15 residues long. The CDR3 DNA follows: TGTGCCAGCACCCCCGGGGGCGCGAGAAACACTGAAGCTTTCTTT. Residues: CASTPGGARNTEAFF.

The chain couples TRBV7-7 to TRBJ2-2; tentative D call: TRBD1 (5 bases). V lost 6 bases, J lost 1 base, and 9 bases lay in between. The V gene's germline CDR1 is SSHAT and CDR2 FNYEAQ (reference sequence). The CDR3 has 14 residues. The DNA for the CDR3 is TGTGCCAGCAGGTCTGGACAGAACACCGGGGAGCTGTTTTTT. Protein sequence: CASRSGQNTGELFF.

The chain couples TRBV6-1 to TRBJ2-7, with 7 bases identical to TRBD1. Trimming cost V 6 bases and J 2 bases; bases outside gene matches: 10. The CDR3 contains 15 residues. CDR1 is MNHNS, CDR2 SASEGT, per germline. Here the CDR3 reads CASRDGRDRTYEQYF. DNA of the CDR3: TGTGCCAGCAGAGATGGACGGGACAGAACCTACGAGCAGTACTTC.

The chain uses TRBV6-6 and TRBJ1-2; maybe TRBD1 (6 bases). Trimming shortened V by 5 bases and J by 0 bases, and 10 bases separated the two germline ends. Looked up from germline, CDR1 is MNHNY and CDR2 is SVGAGI (reference sequence). The CDR3 has 14 residues. CDR3 in DNA: TGTGCCAGCAGTCAGGACAGACCTAACTATGGCTACACCTTC. Amino acids: CASSQDRPNYGYTF.

The rearrangement links TRBV18 to TRBJ1-1, with D perhaps matching TRBD1 (6 bases). Germline lookup yields CDR1 KGHSH and CDR2 LQKENI. The CDR3 extends over 16 amino acids. The V end was cut by 6 bases, the J end by 1 base, with 18 bases between. CDR3 nucleotide sequence: TGTGCCAGCTCCATGTCCCTGGCAGGGGCGAACACTGAAGCTTTCTTT. Encoded protein: CASSMSLAGANTEAFF.

This clone was detected only once. This chain links TRBV9 with TRBJ1-6; D gene ambiguous. With 1 base removed from V and 5 bases from J, the gap between germline ends came to 7 bases. This CDR3 spans 14 amino acids. Germline CDR1 SGDLS, CDR2 YYNGEE. CDR3 in DNA: TGTGCCAGCAGCGTATTAGCGGATAATTCACCCCTCCACTTT. This encodes CASSVLADNSPLHF.

The genes are TRBV5-5 and TRBJ1-4; 8 bases line up with TRBD1. V lost 4 bases and J lost 7; bases outside the gene matches: 6. CDR3 length equals 14 residues. The V gene's germline CDR1 is SGHKS and CDR2 YYEKEE (reference sequence). DNA for the CDR3: TGTGCCAGCAGCCCTCTGGACAGGGCTGAAAAACTGTTTTTT. Translated: CASSPLDRAEKLFF.

This clone was counted a few times. The genes are TRBV7-9 and TRBJ1-2; unclear D gene. Germline V gene sequence: CDR1 SEHNR, CDR2 FQNEAQ (reference sequence). V was shortened by 1 base and J by 0 bases, with 9 bases between the two germline ends. This CDR3 is 15 amino acids long. This chain's CDR3 is CASSLEGPPNYGYTF. The CDR3 DNA follows: TGTGCCAGCAGCTTAGAGGGCCCACCTAACTATGGCTACACCTTC.

The J gene is TRBJ2-7, the V gene TRBV19, with 12 bases that match TRBD1. This CDR3 has 15 amino acids. Per germline, CDR1 LNHDA and CDR2 SQIVND (reference sequence). V dropped 6 bases and J dropped 7; count of bases not matched to a gene: 10. The CDR3 sequence: CASSAGTGGNGEQYF. In DNA, the CDR3 is TGTGCCAGTAGCGCCGGGACAGGGGGCAATGGGGAGCAGTACTTC.

The chain has TRBV2 and TRBJ2-5; D unclear. The germline V and J ends were trimmed by 2 bases and 4 bases, with 23 bases remaining between them. Per the germline V gene, CDR1 is SNHLY and CDR2 is FYNNEI. The CDR3 is made up of 18 amino acids. CDR3 sequence (DNA): TGTGCCAGCAGTGAACTATCCTCCCTACGACCTACGTTAGAGACCCAGTACTTC. Translating it yields CASSELSSLRPTLETQYF.

The V and J genes are TRBV7-7 and TRBJ1-3; TRBD1 matches 9 bases. V dropped 1 base and J dropped 2; count of bases not matched to a gene: 0. The CDR3 covers 15 residues. Germline CDR1 SSHAT, CDR2 FNYEAQ (reference sequence). CDR3 DNA: TGTGCCAGCAGCTTAGGGACAGGGGCTGGAAACACCATATATTTT. Protein product: CASSLGTGAGNTIYF.

The chain has TRBV5-5 and TRBJ1-1; D remains unclear. The germline CDR1 and CDR2 sequences are SGHKS and YYEKEE (reference sequence). This CDR3 spans 14 amino acids. V lost 1 base and J 1 base, leaving 8 bases between the germline ends. For the CDR3, the DNA is TGTGCCAGCAGCTTGTGGCAGGAGAACACTGAAGCTTTCTTT. Amino acids: CASSLWQENTEAFF.

This clone has a handful of counts. The V and J genes are TRBV30 and TRBJ1-1, with D maybe TRBD1 (5 bases). V was trimmed by 3 bases and J by 9 bases, leaving 17 bases between them. Germline V gene data show CDR1 as GTSNPN and CDR2 as SVGIG (reference sequence). The CDR3 length is 13 residues. Here the CDR3 DNA reads TGTGCCTGGAGCACAAAGGGACTGCCGAAAGCTTTCTTT. Amino acid sequence: CAWSTKGLPKAFF.

Here the CDR3 DNA reads TGTGCCAGCAGCTTAGAGGGACAGGTGGACCACGAGCAGTACTTC. Translating it yields CASSLEGQVDHEQYF. The gene calls are TRBV11-3 and TRBJ2-7; 8 nucleotides agree with TRBD1. J was trimmed by 5 bases and V by 0 bases; bases with no gene match: 6. The germline V gene has CDR1 SGHNT and CDR2 YENEEA. The CDR3 sequence is 15 residues long.

The chain combines TRBV6-5 with TRBJ1-3; unclear D gene. Trimming took off 4 bases at V and 4 bases at J, with 8 bases between the two ends. This CDR3 spans 13 amino acids. Looked up from germline, CDR1 is MNHEY and CDR2 is SVGAGI. CDR3 region: CASSWAGGNTIYF. The DNA of the CDR3 is TGTGCCAGCAGTTGGGCGGGGGGAAACACCATATATTTT.

This clone was picked up one time. The chain has TRBV5-6 and TRBJ1-2, with a tentative D call TRBD1 (5 bases). Trimming removed 1 base at V and 2 bases at J, with 9 bases between. Germline V gene lookup returns CDR1 SGHDT and CDR2 YYEEEE. The CDR3 is 14 residues long. The CDR3 protein is CASSLRQPNYGYTF. The CDR3 nucleotides are TGTGCCAGCAGCTTGCGACAGCCAAACTATGGCTACACCTTC.

As for this clone: The sample holds other DNA sequences that translate to the same CDR3. The rearrangement joins TRBV10-1 to TRBJ1-1, with D perhaps TRBD1 (6 bases). The germline V and J ends were trimmed by 5 bases and 6 bases, with 13 bases remaining between them. Germline CDR1 and CDR2: WNHNN and SYGVQD (reference sequence). This CDR3 region has 13 residues. As DNA, the CDR3 is TGCGCCAGCAGTCCCGGGACACATCCTGAAGCTTTCTTT. It is translated as CASSPGTHPEAFF.

The V gene is TRBV29-1, the J gene TRBJ1-1, with D unresolved. The CDR3 runs to 15 residues. Germline loops: CDR1 SQVTM, CDR2 ANQGSEA. The V end lost 2 bases, the J end lost 5 bases, and 18 bases lay between the germline ends. As DNA, the CDR3 is TGCAGCGTTGAAACCCCGGGCCAAGGGAAGACTGAAGCTTTCTTT. Translated, it gives CSVETPGQGKTEAFF.